A single T cell receptor beta chain is shown here with its context. Its antigen is still unknown. Losses at the gene ends were 6 bases for V and 4 bases for J; bases not matched to a gene: 10. The CDR3 loop spans 14 amino acids. The germline CDR1 and CDR2 sequences are DFQATT and SNEGSKA (reference sequence). The sample is drawn from a study of blood T cells in healthy people across ages. In each sample, at least 6.5 million PBMCs were isolated. Using a J-beta primer mix together with a sample-barcoded 5' primer, a second PCR was run for about 6 to 11 cycles. TCRdb ran MiXCR on the 5' RACE reads and lists one entry per CDR3 protein. The data hold about 2 million distinct CDR3 sequences, with around 50% observed a single time. Study outcomes and limitations: Older age went with lower TCR beta diversity per million T cells, in a roughly linear way.

This receptor was identified in a woman in her thirties or forties in good health. The specimen was blood. The J gene is TRBJ2-5, the V gene TRBV20-1; TRBD2 agrees at 8 bases. The CDR3 loop reads CSAGGARKGETQYF. CDR3 nucleotide sequence: TGCAGTGCCGGGGGGGCGAGGAAAGGAGAGACCCAGTACTTC.